The 11 T cell receptor beta chains below were found in one sample sequenced in a study of T cell clones after liver transplantation. Measured with immunoSEQ multiplex PCR; TCRdb has only the in-frame clones, and not every one. The data hold about 120,000 clones, with just over 90% observed a single time. The specimen comprised CD4+ T cells from blood, sampled 12 months after liver transplant. These receptors all stem from a human patient who received a liver transplant. The T cells may come from the graft donor.

The gene calls are TRBV7-2 and TRBJ2-5, with unresolved D. Germline assignment: CDR1 SGHTA and CDR2 FQGNSA. This CDR3 contains 13 residues. The V gene lost 2 bases and the J gene lost 2 bases, with 6 bases spanning the gap. The CDR3 sequence is CASSLNRQETQYF. As DNA, the CDR3 is TGTGCCAGCAGCTTAAATAGACAAGAGACCCAGTACTTC.

The DNA of the CDR3 is TGTGCCAGCAGTAAAGGCCTCTTTGGGGAGACCCAGTACTTC. Translated, it gives CASSKGLFGETQYF. This chain connects TRBV6-5 to TRBJ2-5; D is ambiguous. The CDR3 spans 14 residues. Looked up from germline, CDR1 is MNHEY and CDR2 is SVGAGI. V was pared by 5 bases and J by 5 bases, with 15 bases between.

The J gene is TRBJ1-4, the V gene TRBV28, with D tentatively TRBD1 (5 bases). This CDR3 spans 15 amino acids. V lost 2 bases to trimming and J lost 8 bases, with 15 bases between them. CDR1 and CDR2 (germline): MDHEN, SYDVKM. CDR3 nucleotides: TGTGCCAGCAGTTTACAGGGTAGTTCTGGGGAAAAACTGTTTTTT. Amino acid sequence: CASSLQGSSGEKLFF.

The chain carries TRBV14 and TRBJ2-5; D uncertain. The CDR3 is 15 residues long. Germline V gene lookup returns CDR1 SGHDN and CDR2 FVKESK. V was cut by 0 bases and J by 4 bases, with 12 bases left in between. The CDR3 spells CASSQDFYRRETQYF. CDR3 DNA sequence: TGTGCCAGCAGCCAAGATTTCTACAGAAGAGAGACCCAGTACTTC.

The J gene is TRBJ2-3, the V gene TRBV11-2; TRBD2 aligns across 11 bases. Germline values: CDR1 SGHAT, CDR2 FQNNGV. CDR3 length equals 16 residues. J lost 0 bases, V lost 5 bases, and 4 bases had no gene match. DNA of the CDR3: TGTGCCAGCAGCACGGGACTAGCGGCTAGCACAGATACGCAGTATTTT. Protein sequence: CASSTGLAASTDTQYF.

This clone appeared once. This rearrangement joins TRBV18 to TRBJ2-7; D not certain. CDR3 length: 12 amino acids. V dropped 3 bases and J dropped 3 bases, with 6 bases sitting between them. Germline CDR1 reads KGHSH; CDR2 reads LQKENI. The CDR3 bases are TGTGCCAGCTCACCCAACTTCTACGAGCAGTACTTC. This sequence encodes CASSPNFYEQYF. Full variable domain (remainder filled in from reference TRBV18 and TRBJ2-7): NAGVMQNPRHLVRRRGQEARLRCSPMKGHSHVYWYRQLPEEGLKFMVYLQKENIIDESGMPKERFSAEFPKEGPSILRIQQVVRGDSAAYFCASSPNFYEQYFGPGTRLTVT.

The table lists this clone with a few counts. The rearrangement joins TRBV5-6 to TRBJ2-5; 8 positions match TRBD2. The germline V gene has CDR1 SGHDT and CDR2 YYEEEE. This CDR3 comprises 15 residues. V shed 4 bases and J 3 bases; nucleotides not matched to a gene: 8. CDR3 nucleotide sequence: TGTGCCAGCAGCCCAAAGACTAGCGAGAAAGAGACCCAGTACTTC. Residues: CASSPKTSEKETQYF.

The rearrangement joins TRBV5-5 to TRBJ2-7; D unresolved. The CDR3 has 12 residues. Germline values: CDR1 SGHKS, CDR2 YYEKEE (reference sequence). With 0 bases removed from V and 8 bases from J, the gap between germline ends came to 9 bases. The CDR3 here is CASSLDSVQQYF. In nucleotides, the CDR3 is TGTGCCAGCAGCTTGGACAGCGTGCAGCAGTACTTC.

The V gene is TRBV29-1, the J gene TRBJ2-3; D gene ambiguous. The CDR3 runs 14 residues. The V gene lost 1 base and the J gene lost 2 bases, with 10 bases spanning the gap. Germline CDR1 reads SQVTM; CDR2 reads ANQGSEA. CDR3 protein: CSVEGSSNTDTQYF. CDR3 coding DNA: TGCAGCGTTGAAGGCAGCTCAAACACAGATACGCAGTATTTT.

The rearrangement joins TRBV7-3 to TRBJ2-1; 15 bases fit TRBD2. The CDR3 extends over 14 amino acids. V was clipped by 5 bases and J by 10 bases; unmatched bases: 3. CDR1 SGHTA and CDR2 FQGTGA come from the germline V gene. The CDR3 DNA is TGTGCCAGCAGCCCGGGACTAGCGGGAGGAGAGCAGTTCTTC. Protein: CASSPGLAGGEQFF.

The chain is built from TRBV2 and TRBJ1-1, with 10 nucleotides matching TRBD1. The CDR3 sequence is 14 residues long. CDR1 and CDR2 (germline): SNHLY, FYNNEI. With V trimmed by 6 bases and J by 3 bases, 4 bases remained unmatched. CDR3 coding DNA: TGTGCCAGCAGGACAGGGGGCAGAGACACTGAAGCTTTCTTT. Its protein product is CASRTGGRDTEAFF.